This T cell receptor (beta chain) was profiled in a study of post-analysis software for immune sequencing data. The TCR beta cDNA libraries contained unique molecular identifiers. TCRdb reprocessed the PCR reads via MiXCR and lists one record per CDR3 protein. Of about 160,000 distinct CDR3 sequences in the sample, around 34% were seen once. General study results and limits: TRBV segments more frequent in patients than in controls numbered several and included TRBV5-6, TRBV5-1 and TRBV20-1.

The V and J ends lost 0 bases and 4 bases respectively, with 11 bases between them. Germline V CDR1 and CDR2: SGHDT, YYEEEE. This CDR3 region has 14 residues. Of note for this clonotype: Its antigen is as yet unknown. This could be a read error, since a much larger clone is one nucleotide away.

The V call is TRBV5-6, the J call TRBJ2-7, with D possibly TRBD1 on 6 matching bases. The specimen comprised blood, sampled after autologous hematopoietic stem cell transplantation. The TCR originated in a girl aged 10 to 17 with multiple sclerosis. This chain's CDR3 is CASSLAGGSYEQYV. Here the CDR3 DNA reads TGTGCCAGCAGCTTGGCTGGGGGCTCGTACGAGCAGTACGTC.